This TCR beta chain was profiled in a study of OX40 agonist ivuxolimab in advanced cancers. About the study: In this cohort, patients received ivuxolimab, an agonistic anti-OX40 (CD134) antibody.

Autoimmune disease history or systemic immunosuppression led to patients being barred. Assay: immunoSEQ multiplex PCR; the TCRdb copy retains only in-frame clones and omits some. The repertoire has about 38,000 clones, around four fifths of them found once; the top ten carry just under 40%. In germline, CDR1 is MNHNS, CDR2 SASEGT. V lost 0 bases, J lost 8 bases, and 5 bases stayed unmatched. This CDR3 region has 15 residues. The chain combines TRBV6-1 with TRBJ2-1; TRBD2 agrees at 9 bases. The sample consisted of CD4+ or CD8+ T cells sorted from blood, taken in a trial of the OX40 agonist ivuxolimab. This clonotype was obtained from an adult with an advanced solid tumor such as melanoma, head and neck, liver or kidney cancer. The CDR3 is CASSEAAGGPDEQFF. CDR3 bases: TGTGCCAGCAGTGAAGCGGCGGGGGGGCCGGATGAGCAGTTCTTC.